This T cell receptor (beta chain) was recorded in a study of blood T cell repertoires in COVID-19. Libraries were prepared by immunoSEQ multiplex PCR; TCRdb keeps only in-frame clonotypes and omits some of them. The sample shows 350,000 or so clones, 80% to 90% of them seen only once. Germline CDR1 is SQVTM and CDR2 is ANQGSEA. This CDR3 spans 12 amino acids. Trimming took 5 bases from V and 0 from J, leaving 5 bases between them. The source of this sequence is a woman aged 35 to 49 with acute COVID-19. J is TRBJ1-3 and V is TRBV29-1; no reliable D call. Input material: PBMCs or T cells enriched from blood (not recorded which). The CDR3 reads CSVSFSGNTIYF. CDR3 DNA sequence: TGCAGCGTTTCTTTCTCTGGAAACACCATATATTTT.